Included here is one TCR beta chain sequence, with context. Its antigen is still unknown. Germline CDR1 is MDHEN and CDR2 is SYDVKM. The CDR3 covers 12 residues. V lost 7 bases, J lost 7 bases, and 13 bases lay in between. This sample stems from a study of OX40 agonist ivuxolimab in advanced cancers. This table comes from immunoSEQ multiplex PCR, and its TCRdb copy is limited to in-frame clones, with some not included. This table has more than 70,000 clones, about 80% appearing once. General study results and limits: On average, CD8+ T cells showed a greater number of expanded clones than CD4+. Normalized T-cell clonal expansion was also low in a subset of nonresponders. CD4+ and CD8+ T cells in blood underwent clonal expansion by week 6 at 0.1 to 3.0 mg/kg.

The material sequenced was CD4+ or CD8+ T cells sorted from blood, taken in a trial of the OX40 agonist ivuxolimab. This TCR was recovered from an adult with an advanced solid tumor such as melanoma, head and neck, liver or kidney cancer. The chain joins TRBV28 to TRBJ1-2; D ambiguous. CDR3 bases: TGTGCCAGCAACCAATACCCCGGTGGCTACACCTTC. This codes for CASNQYPGGYTF.